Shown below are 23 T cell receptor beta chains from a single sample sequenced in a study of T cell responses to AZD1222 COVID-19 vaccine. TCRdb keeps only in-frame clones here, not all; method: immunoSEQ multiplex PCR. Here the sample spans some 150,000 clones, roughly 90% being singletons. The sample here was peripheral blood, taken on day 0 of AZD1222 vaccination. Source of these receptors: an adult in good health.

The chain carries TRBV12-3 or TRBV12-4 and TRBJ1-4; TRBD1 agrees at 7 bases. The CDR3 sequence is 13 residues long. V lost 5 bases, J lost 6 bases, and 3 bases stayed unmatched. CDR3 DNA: TGTGCCAGCAGTCGACAGGGAGATGAAAAACTGTTTTTT. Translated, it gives CASSRQGDEKLFF.

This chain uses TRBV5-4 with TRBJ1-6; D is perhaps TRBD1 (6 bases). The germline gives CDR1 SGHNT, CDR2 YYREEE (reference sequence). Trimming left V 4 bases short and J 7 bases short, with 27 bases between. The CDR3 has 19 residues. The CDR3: CASSPNPPMDSTWNSPLHF. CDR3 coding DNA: TGTGCCAGCAGCCCCAATCCCCCTATGGACAGTACCTGGAATTCACCCCTCCACTTT.

CDR3 DNA sequence: TGTGCCAGCAGCTTAAATCAAGGGTTCGAGCAGTACTTC. As protein: CASSLNQGFEQYF. The V and J genes are TRBV13 and TRBJ2-7; D remains unclear. The CDR3 runs 13 residues. Trimming cost V 2 bases and J 6 bases, with 11 bases left between them. CDR1 and CDR2 (germline): PRHDT, FYEKMQ (reference sequence).

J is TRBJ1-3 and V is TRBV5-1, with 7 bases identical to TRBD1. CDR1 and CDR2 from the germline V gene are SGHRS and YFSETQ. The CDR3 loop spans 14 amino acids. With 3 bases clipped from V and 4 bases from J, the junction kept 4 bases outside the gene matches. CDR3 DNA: TGCGCCAGCAGCTCGAGGGGGCCCGGAAACACCATATATTTT. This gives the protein CASSSRGPGNTIYF.

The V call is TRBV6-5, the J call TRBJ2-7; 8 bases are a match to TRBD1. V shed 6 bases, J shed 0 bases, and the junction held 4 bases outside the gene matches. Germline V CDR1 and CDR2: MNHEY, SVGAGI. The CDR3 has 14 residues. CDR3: CASRPRGPSYEQYF. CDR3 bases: TGTGCCAGCAGACCCAGGGGGCCCTCCTACGAGCAGTACTTC.

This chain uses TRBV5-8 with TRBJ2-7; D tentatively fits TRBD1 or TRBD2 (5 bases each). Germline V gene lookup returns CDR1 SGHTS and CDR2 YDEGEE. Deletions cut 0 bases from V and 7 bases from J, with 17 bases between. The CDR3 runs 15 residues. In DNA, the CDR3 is TGTGCCAGCAGCTTGGACGGGACCCTATGGAGTGAGCAGTACTTC. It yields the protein CASSLDGTLWSEQYF.

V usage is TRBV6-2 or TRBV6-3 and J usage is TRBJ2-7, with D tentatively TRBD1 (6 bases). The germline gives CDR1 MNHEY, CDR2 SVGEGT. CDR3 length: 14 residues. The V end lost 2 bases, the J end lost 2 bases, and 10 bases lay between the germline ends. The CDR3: CASSYPRGTYEQYF. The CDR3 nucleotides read TGTGCCAGCAGTTACCCCAGGGGAACCTACGAGCAGTACTTC.

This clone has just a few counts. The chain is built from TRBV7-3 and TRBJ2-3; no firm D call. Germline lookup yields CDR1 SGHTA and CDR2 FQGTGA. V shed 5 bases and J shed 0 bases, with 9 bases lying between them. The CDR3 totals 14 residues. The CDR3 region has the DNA TGTGCCAGCAGCCTCCAGCCGAGCACAGATACGCAGTATTTT. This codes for CASSLQPSTDTQYF.

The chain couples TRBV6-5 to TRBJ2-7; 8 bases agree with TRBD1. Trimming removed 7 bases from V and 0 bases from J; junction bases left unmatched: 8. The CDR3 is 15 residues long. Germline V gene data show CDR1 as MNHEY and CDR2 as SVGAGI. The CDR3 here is CASTGQGVSSYEQYF. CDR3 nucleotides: TGTGCCAGCACCGGACAGGGTGTGAGCTCCTACGAGCAGTACTTC.

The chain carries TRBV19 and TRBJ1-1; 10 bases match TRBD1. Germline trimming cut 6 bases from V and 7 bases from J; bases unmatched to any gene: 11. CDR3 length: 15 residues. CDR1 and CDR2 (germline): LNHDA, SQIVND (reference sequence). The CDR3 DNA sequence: TGTGCCAGTAGGGGAGACAGGGGGCTATGGAATGAAGCTTTCTTT. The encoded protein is CASRGDRGLWNEAFF.

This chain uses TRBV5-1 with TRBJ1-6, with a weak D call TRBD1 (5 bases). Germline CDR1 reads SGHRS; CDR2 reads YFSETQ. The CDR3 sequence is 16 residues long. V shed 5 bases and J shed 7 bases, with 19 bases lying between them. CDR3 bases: TGCGCCAGCAGTTCTGGGACTGCGAGAAGAAATTCACCCCTCCACTTT. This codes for CASSSGTARRNSPLHF. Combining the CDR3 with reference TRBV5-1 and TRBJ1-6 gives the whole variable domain KAGVTQTPRYLIKTRGQQVTLSCSPISGHRSVSWYQQTPGQGLQFLFEYFSETQRNKGNFPGRFSGRQFSNSRSEMNVSTLELGDSALYLCASSSGTARRNSPLHFGNGTRLTVT.

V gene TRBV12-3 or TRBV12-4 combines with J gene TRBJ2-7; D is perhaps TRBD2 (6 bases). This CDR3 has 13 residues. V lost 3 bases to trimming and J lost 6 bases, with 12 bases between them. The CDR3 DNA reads TGTGCCAGCAGTTTTTTACAGGAGGGCGAGCAGTACTTC. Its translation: CASSFLQEGEQYF.

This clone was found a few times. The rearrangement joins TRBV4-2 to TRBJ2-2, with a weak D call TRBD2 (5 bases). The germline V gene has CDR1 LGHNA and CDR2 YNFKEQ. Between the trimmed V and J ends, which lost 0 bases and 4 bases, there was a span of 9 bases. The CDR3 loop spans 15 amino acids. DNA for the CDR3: TGTGCCAGCAGCCAAGAAGGGAGTTTCACCGGGGAGCTGTTTTTT. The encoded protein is CASSQEGSFTGELFF.

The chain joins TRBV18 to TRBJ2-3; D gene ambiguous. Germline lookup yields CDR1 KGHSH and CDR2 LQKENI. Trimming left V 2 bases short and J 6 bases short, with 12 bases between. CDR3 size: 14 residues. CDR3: CASSPRSVADTQYF. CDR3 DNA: TGTGCCAGCTCACCAAGGTCCGTGGCGGATACGCAGTATTTT. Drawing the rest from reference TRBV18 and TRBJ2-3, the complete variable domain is NAGVMQNPRHLVRRRGQEARLRCSPMKGHSHVYWYRQLPEEGLKFMVYLQKENIIDESGMPKERFSAEFPKEGPSILRIQQVVRGDSAAYFCASSPRSVADTQYFGPGTRLTVL.

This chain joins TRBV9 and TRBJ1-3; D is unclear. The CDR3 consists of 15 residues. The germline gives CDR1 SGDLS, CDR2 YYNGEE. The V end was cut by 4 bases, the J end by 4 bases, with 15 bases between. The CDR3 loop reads CASSPSGISGNTIYF. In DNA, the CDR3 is TGTGCCAGCAGCCCTAGCGGAATTTCCGGAAACACCATATATTTT.

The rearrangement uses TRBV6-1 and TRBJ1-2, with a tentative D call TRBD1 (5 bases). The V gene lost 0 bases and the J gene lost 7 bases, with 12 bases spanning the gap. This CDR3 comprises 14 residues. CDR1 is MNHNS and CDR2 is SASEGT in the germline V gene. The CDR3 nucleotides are TGTGCCAGCAGTGAAGCCGGGACGGTATTTGGCTACACCTTC. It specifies CASSEAGTVFGYTF.

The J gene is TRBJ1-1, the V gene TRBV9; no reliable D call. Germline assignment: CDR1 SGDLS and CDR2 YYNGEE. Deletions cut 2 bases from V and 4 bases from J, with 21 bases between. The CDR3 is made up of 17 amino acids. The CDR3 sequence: CASSVKAGLDLSTEAFF. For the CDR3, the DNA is TGTGCCAGCAGCGTTAAGGCAGGTTTAGATCTATCCACTGAAGCTTTCTTT.

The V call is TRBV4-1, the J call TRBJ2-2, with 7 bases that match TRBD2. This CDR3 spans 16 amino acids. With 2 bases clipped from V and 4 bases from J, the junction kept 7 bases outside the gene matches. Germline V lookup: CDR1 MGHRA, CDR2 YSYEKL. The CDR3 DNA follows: TGCGCCAGCAGCCAATTCGGGGCGGGGGTCACCGGGGAGCTGTTTTTT. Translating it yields CASSQFGAGVTGELFF.

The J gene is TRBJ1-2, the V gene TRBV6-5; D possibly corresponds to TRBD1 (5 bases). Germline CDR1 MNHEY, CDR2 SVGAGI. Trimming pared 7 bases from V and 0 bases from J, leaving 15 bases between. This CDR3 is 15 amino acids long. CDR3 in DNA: TGTGCCAGCAACCCGCGGGACGGAGCTAACTATGGCTACACCTTC. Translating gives CASNPRDGANYGYTF.

CDR3 in DNA: TGTGCCAGTAGTATAGATCAGGGGGCGCGTGGCAACTATGGCTACACCTTC. Its protein product is CASSIDQGARGNYGYTF. The chain carries TRBV19 and TRBJ1-2, with 8 positions matching TRBD1. V shed 0 bases and J 2 bases; nucleotides not matched to a gene: 8. The CDR3 extends over 17 amino acids. Germline V gene sequence: CDR1 LNHDA, CDR2 SQIVND (reference sequence). Complete variable domain (other parts from reference TRBV19 and TRBJ1-2): DGGITQSPKYLFRKEGQNVTLSCEQNLNHDAMYWYRQDPGQGLRLIYYSQIVNDFQKGDIAEGYSVSREKKESFPLTVTSAQKNPTAFYLCASSIDQGARGNYGYTFGSGTRLTVV.

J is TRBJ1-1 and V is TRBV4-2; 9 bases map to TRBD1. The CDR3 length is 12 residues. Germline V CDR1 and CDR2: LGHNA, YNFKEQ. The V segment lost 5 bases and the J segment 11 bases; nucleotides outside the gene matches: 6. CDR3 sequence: CASSGQGRRAFF. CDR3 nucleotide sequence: TGTGCCAGCAGCGGACAGGGGAGACGGGCTTTCTTT.

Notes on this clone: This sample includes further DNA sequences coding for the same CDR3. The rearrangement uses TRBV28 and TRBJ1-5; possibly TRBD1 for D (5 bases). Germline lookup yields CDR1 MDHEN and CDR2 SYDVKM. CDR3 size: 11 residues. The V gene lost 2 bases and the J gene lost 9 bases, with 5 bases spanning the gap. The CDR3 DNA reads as TGTGCCAGCAGTTTAAGGGGGCCCCAGCATTTT. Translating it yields CASSLRGPQHF.

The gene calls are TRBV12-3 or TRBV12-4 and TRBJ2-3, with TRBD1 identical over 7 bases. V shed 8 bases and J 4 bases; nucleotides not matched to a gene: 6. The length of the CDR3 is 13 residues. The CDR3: CASRDTGADTQYF. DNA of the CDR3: TGTGCCAGCCGGGATACAGGGGCAGATACGCAGTATTTT.